The 27 T cell receptor beta chains listed next were all sequenced from one sample in a study of cytotoxic CD8 clonotypes in ibrutinib-treated CLL. The protocol was immunoSEQ multiplex PCR, while the TCRdb copy is restricted to in-frame clones and leaves out a portion. The sample shows roughly 58,000 clones, roughly 58% of them seen only once. The material sequenced was PBMCs, taken at disease progression, from a patient treated with ibrutinib. The receptor set was obtained from a human donor with chronic lymphocytic leukemia.

The chain recombines TRBV4-1 with TRBJ2-7; no reliable D call. V lost 1 base to trimming and J lost 3 bases, with 7 bases between them. This CDR3 spans 13 amino acids. Looked up from germline, CDR1 is MGHRA and CDR2 is YSYEKL. Here the CDR3 reads CASSQVVNYEQYF. The CDR3 nucleotides are TGCGCCAGCAGCCAAGTTGTCAACTACGAGCAGTACTTC.

The CDR3 DNA is TGCGCCAGCAGCCAAGTAACAGGGAACACTGAAGCTTTCTTT. Translating it yields CASSQVTGNTEAFF. V and J are TRBV4-3 and TRBJ1-1, with TRBD1 as a possible D gene (5 bases). The V end was cut by 1 base, the J end by 1 base, with 7 bases between. CDR3 length: 14 residues. The germline V gene encodes CDR1 LGHNA and CDR2 YSLEER.

The V and J genes are TRBV6-5 and TRBJ2-1, with TRBD1 matching 10 bases. The CDR3 totals 14 residues. Losses at the gene ends were 9 bases for V and 8 bases for J; bases not matched to a gene: 10. Per the germline V gene, CDR1 is MNHEY and CDR2 is SVGAGI. Here the CDR3 reads CASRRDRGFYEQFF. CDR3 nucleotide sequence: TGTGCCAGTCGGAGGGACAGGGGCTTTTATGAGCAGTTCTTC.

The V gene is TRBV18, the J gene TRBJ2-6, with D hard to call. This CDR3 comprises 19 residues. The V gene lost 0 bases and the J gene lost 0 bases, with 15 bases spanning the gap. The germline V gene has CDR1 KGHSH and CDR2 LQKENI. CDR3 in amino acids: CASSPPFPGVSSGANVLTF. The CDR3 nucleotides are TGTGCCAGCTCACCACCATTTCCGGGTGTTTCCTCTGGGGCCAACGTCCTGACTTTC.

The chain combines TRBV18 with TRBJ1-1; the D is unclear. The CDR3 contains 13 residues. Trimming removed 5 bases at V and 1 base at J, with 8 bases between. Germline loops: CDR1 KGHSH, CDR2 LQKENI. The CDR3 DNA follows: TGTGCCAGCTCAGCCGACGCGAACACTGAAGCTTTCTTT. It encodes CASSADANTEAFF.

The gene calls are TRBV5-4 and TRBJ1-6, with 8 bases fitting TRBD1. Trimming removed 0 bases from V and 7 bases from J; junction bases left unmatched: 3. The V gene's germline CDR1 is SGHNT and CDR2 YYREEE (reference sequence). This CDR3 comprises 15 residues. The CDR3 region has the DNA TGTGCCAGCAGCTTGGATCCAGGGGGCAATTCACCCCTCCACTTT. Its translation: CASSLDPGGNSPLHF.

This clone appeared a few times. The V and J genes are TRBV7-2 and TRBJ2-3; D uncertain. V lost 2 bases and J 4 bases, leaving 10 bases between the germline ends. The CDR3 is 14 residues long. CDR1 SGHTA and CDR2 FQGNSA come from the germline V gene. CDR3 DNA sequence: TGTGCCAGCAGCTTAACGGATGCTTCAGATACGCAGTATTTT. Amino acid sequence: CASSLTDASDTQYF.

This clone was observed a handful of times. This chain connects TRBV28 to TRBJ2-6; D is possibly TRBD1 (5 bases). Looked up from germline, CDR1 is MDHEN and CDR2 is SYDVKM. Trimming cost V 4 bases and J 0 bases, with 7 bases left between them. CDR3 length equals 15 residues. CDR3: CASSSDSSGANVLTF. As DNA, the CDR3 is TGTGCCAGCAGTTCCGACAGCTCTGGGGCCAACGTCCTGACTTTC.

This sequence joins TRBV6-6 and TRBJ2-5, with no clear D. The CDR3 has 15 amino acids. With 5 bases removed from V and 0 bases from J, the gap between germline ends came to 13 bases. CDR1 MNHNY and CDR2 SVGAGI come from the germline V gene (reference sequence). For the CDR3, the DNA is TGTGCCAGCAGTCCGGCTCCGTTGTACCAAGAGACCCAGTACTTC. The encoded protein is CASSPAPLYQETQYF.

V gene TRBV4-2 combines with J gene TRBJ2-7, with D possibly TRBD2 on 5 matching bases. Germline CDR1 is LGHNA and CDR2 is YNFKEQ. The germline V and J ends were trimmed by 1 base and 6 bases, with 7 bases remaining between them. The CDR3 has 12 amino acids. CDR3 nucleotides: TGTGCCAGCAGCCAAGGAGGGTCCGAGCAGTACTTC. Encoded protein: CASSQGGSEQYF.

This clone was seen a few times. The chain links TRBV7-8 to TRBJ1-2; unclear D gene. This CDR3 has 14 amino acids. CDR1 and CDR2 (germline): SGHVS, FQNEAQ. V dropped 5 bases and J dropped 4 bases, with 14 bases sitting between them. Here the CDR3 DNA reads TGTGCCAGCAGCCCATCCCCGGATCCCTATGGCTACACCTTC. Protein: CASSPSPDPYGYTF.

The chain uses TRBV5-1 and TRBJ1-2; 11 bases fit TRBD1. From germline, CDR1 is SGHRS and CDR2 YFSETQ. The CDR3 runs to 17 residues. With 4 bases clipped from V and 4 bases from J, the junction kept 12 bases outside the gene matches. CDR3 sequence reads: CASSPYPGQGGGYGYTF. The CDR3 nucleotides read TGCGCCAGCAGCCCCTACCCGGGACAGGGGGGAGGCTATGGCTACACCTTC.

This chain joins TRBV2 and TRBJ2-3; D might be TRBD1 or TRBD2, each matching 5 bases. The CDR3 length is 13 residues. CDR1 and CDR2 (germline): SNHLY, FYNNEI. Trimming took off 7 bases at V and 2 bases at J, with 10 bases between the two ends. CDR3 region: CASKLGATDTQYF. The CDR3 DNA reads TGTGCCAGCAAACTAGGGGCCACAGATACGCAGTATTTT.

This clone showed up just a few times. This sequence joins TRBV7-9 and TRBJ2-3; 12 bases are a match to TRBD2. V shed 1 base and J 6 bases; nucleotides not matched to a gene: 5. Germline CDR1 reads SEHNR; CDR2 reads FQNEAQ (reference sequence). The CDR3 has 16 residues. CDR3 in amino acids: CASSLGLAGAKDTQYF. DNA for the CDR3: TGTGCCAGCAGCTTAGGACTAGCGGGAGCGAAGGATACGCAGTATTTT. Full variable domain (remainder filled in from reference TRBV7-9 and TRBJ2-3): DTGVSQNPRHKITKRGQNVTFRCDPISEHNRLYWYRQTLGQGPEFLTYFQNEAQLEKSRLLSDRFSAERPKGSFSTLEIQRTEQGDSAMYLCASSLGLAGAKDTQYFGPGTRLTVL.

The table lists this clone with a few counts. The chain employs TRBV28 and TRBJ2-3, with 7 bases that match TRBD1. Germline V gives CDR1 MDHEN, CDR2 SYDVKM. The V segment lost 3 bases and the J segment 5 bases; nucleotides outside the gene matches: 14. The CDR3 is 17 amino acids. For the CDR3, the DNA is TGTGCCAGCAGTTTTGAGATGACGGGGACAGCGATAGATACGCAGTATTTT. This codes for CASSFEMTGTAIDTQYF.

By its share, this clone is medium-sized. The chain uses TRBV5-4 and TRBJ1-4, with D hard to call. Trimming left V 0 bases short and J 5 bases short, with 5 bases between. Germline-derived CDR1 and CDR2 are SGHNT and YYREEE (reference sequence). This CDR3 is 13 amino acids long. DNA of the CDR3: TGTGCCAGCAGCTTGGTGGGGAATGAAAAACTGTTTTTT. As protein: CASSLVGNEKLFF.

The chain employs TRBV12-5 and TRBJ2-3; 13 bases agree with TRBD2. V was pared by 2 bases and J by 4 bases, with 6 bases of the junction left unmatched. The CDR3 length is 17 residues. Per germline, CDR1 LGHNT and CDR2 FRNRAP. CDR3 sequence reads: CASGLRTSGRAPDTQYF. The CDR3 DNA follows: TGTGCTAGTGGTTTGAGAACTAGCGGGAGGGCCCCAGATACGCAGTATTTT. Combining the CDR3 with reference TRBV12-5 and TRBJ2-3 gives the whole variable domain DARVTQTPRHKVTEMGQEVTMRCQPILGHNTVFWYRQTMMQGLELLAYFRNRAPLDDSGMPKDRFSAEMPDATLATLKIQPSEPRDSAVYFCASGLRTSGRAPDTQYFGPGTRLTVL.

The V and J genes are TRBV9 and TRBJ2-5, with 8 bases identical to TRBD2. The V gene end was trimmed by 1 base and the J gene end by 4 bases; junction bases not matched to a gene: 6. The CDR3 has 15 residues. Germline CDR1 and CDR2: SGDLS and YYNGEE. CDR3 DNA sequence: TGTGCCAGCAGCGTATCCAGCGGGGGAGGAGAGACCCAGTACTTC. This sequence encodes CASSVSSGGGETQYF.

A few counts support this clone. The rearrangement links TRBV7-3 to TRBJ2-7, with a possible D match to TRBD1 (7 bases). V was pared by 4 bases and J by 9 bases, with 16 bases between. The V gene's germline CDR1 is SGHTA and CDR2 FQGTGA. This CDR3 has 13 residues. The CDR3: CASSSGDSAAQYF. The CDR3 nucleotides are TGTGCCAGCAGCTCGGGGGACAGTGCGGCGCAGTACTTC.

This chain uses TRBV28 with TRBJ2-7; possibly TRBD2 for D (6 bases). The CDR3 has 17 residues. V lost 6 bases and J lost 3, with 24 bases in between. Per germline, CDR1 MDHEN and CDR2 SYDVKM. Here the CDR3 DNA reads TGTGCCAGCAGCACCTTTTCAGAGGGACTGTCTCGCTACGAGCAGTACTTC. Residues: CASSTFSEGLSRYEQYF.

The chain is built from TRBV4-3 and TRBJ1-2; D might be TRBD1 (5 bases). CDR1 LGHNA and CDR2 YSLEER come from the germline V gene. V lost 2 bases and J 3 bases, leaving 16 bases between the germline ends. The CDR3 has 16 amino acids. The CDR3 here is CASSQTLALGDYGYTF. DNA for the CDR3: TGCGCCAGCAGCCAAACCCTTGCGCTGGGGGACTATGGCTACACCTTC.

The chain links TRBV14 to TRBJ1-2; possible D gene TRBD1, 6 bases. Germline V lookup: CDR1 SGHDN, CDR2 FVKESK. This CDR3 spans 13 amino acids. Trimming shortened V by 4 bases and J by 7 bases, and 13 bases separated the two germline ends. The CDR3 DNA reads as TGTGCCAGCAGCCCCCGACAGGAGTTTGGCTACACCTTC. It is translated as CASSPRQEFGYTF.

This clone was counted between two and nine times. The chain links TRBV28 to TRBJ2-7; D uncertain. Germline V gene data show CDR1 as MDHEN and CDR2 as SYDVKM. CDR3 length equals 13 residues. The CDR3 spells CVTKGRGNYEQYF. The CDR3 nucleotides read TGTGTTACGAAGGGTCGTGGAAACTACGAGCAGTACTTC.

This clone was seen a few times. The chain recombines TRBV7-9 with TRBJ1-1; no reliable D call. This CDR3 comprises 14 residues. The V gene's germline CDR1 is SEHNR and CDR2 FQNEAQ (reference sequence). The V and J ends lost 5 bases and 0 bases respectively, with 10 bases between them. The CDR3 is CASSPQRLNTEAFF. CDR3 bases: TGTGCCAGCAGCCCACAGAGACTGAACACTGAAGCTTTCTTT.

The rearrangement links TRBV28 to TRBJ2-1, with a tentative D call TRBD2 (5 bases). V lost 5 bases and J 2 bases, leaving 7 bases between the germline ends. Germline CDR1 reads MDHEN; CDR2 reads SYDVKM. This CDR3 spans 13 amino acids. In nucleotides, the CDR3 is TGTGCCAGCAGTAACGGGGCCTACAATGAGCAGTTCTTC. As protein: CASSNGAYNEQFF.

The chain carries TRBV2 and TRBJ1-2; no clear D gene. The CDR3 totals 15 residues. The V and J ends lost 2 bases and 6 bases respectively, with 16 bases between them. Germline V gene lookup returns CDR1 SNHLY and CDR2 FYNNEI. This chain's CDR3 is CASSEPNQPKDGYTF. Here the CDR3 DNA reads TGTGCCAGCAGTGAACCCAACCAACCCAAGGATGGCTACACCTTC.

Points on this clone: Distinct nucleotide sequences in the sample also encode this CDR3. This chain links TRBV20-1 with TRBJ1-1, with D unresolved. The CDR3 spans 11 residues. Germline CDR1 is DFQATT and CDR2 is SNEGSKA (reference sequence). CDR3 residues: CRPTENTEAFF. Here the CDR3 DNA reads TGCAGGCCAACAGAGAACACTGAAGCTTTCTTT.